This is a list of T cell receptor beta chains from one sample in a study of somatic mutations in cytotoxic T cells in rheumatoid arthritis. Some clones are missing from TCRdb's copy, which holds only in-frame ones; the method was immunoSEQ multiplex PCR. The sample records 15,000 to 20,000 clones, 65% to 85% being singletons. The source material was CD8+ T cells sorted from blood. Receptor source: an adult with rheumatoid arthritis. CDR3s include the opening cysteine and the closing phenylalanine or tryptophan. A D gene is named only where the DNA matches it firmly. Clone size is stated in some rows and not others, as once, few, many or a class when expanded.

>TRBV5-6|NA|NA|TRBJ1-4
CASSWSVSWDNEKLFF
TGTGCCAGCAGCTGGAGCGTATCCTGGGATAATGAAAAACTGTTTTTT
>TRBV30|once|NA|TRBJ1-5
CAWSPYSNQPQHF
TGTGCCTGGAGCCCCTATAGCAATCAGCCCCAGCATTTT
>TRBV6-1|NA|NA|TRBJ1-1
CASRRNTEAFF
TGTGCCAGCAGGAGGAACACTGAAGCTTTCTTT
>TRBV9|NA|TRBD2|TRBJ2-3
CASSGGAGGTDTQYF
TGTGCCAGCAGCGGAGGCGCGGGGGGCACAGATACGCAGTATTTT
>TRBV7-9|few|TRBD1|TRBJ1-1
CASSRRTGNTEAFF
TGTGCCAGCAGCAGACGGACAGGGAACACTGAAGCTTTCTTT
>TRBV9|NA|NA|TRBJ2-2
CASSVGGRTGELFF
TGTGCCAGCAGCGTTGGGGGGAGGACCGGGGAGCTGTTTTTT
>TRBV5-6|NA|NA|TRBJ1-6
CASSTINSPLHF
TGTGCCAGCAGTACAATAAATTCACCCCTCCACTTT
>TRBV11-2|NA|TRBD1|TRBJ1-2
CASSLNPTGRVGYTF
TGTGCCAGCAGCTTAAACCCGACAGGGAGGGTAGGCTACACCTTC
>TRBV27|NA|NA|TRBJ1-5
CASSTTGNQPQHF
TGTGCCAGCAGTACGACGGGCAATCAGCCCCAGCATTTT
>TRBV7-2|NA|TRBD2|TRBJ2-7
CASSLGLAGGYEQYF
TGTGCCAGCAGCTTAGGACTAGCGGGGGGCTACGAGCAGTACTTC
>TRBV7-9|NA|TRBD2|TRBJ2-7
CASSLGGGSYEQYF
TGTGCCAGCAGCTTAGGGGGGGGGAGCTACGAGCAGTACTTC
>TRBV4-1|once|TRBD2|TRBJ2-3
CASSYRTSGGTDTQYF
TGCGCCAGCAGCTACCGGACTAGCGGGGGCACAGATACGCAGTATTTT
>TRBV10-1|few|TRBD1|TRBJ1-1
CASSAGGGNTEAFF
TGCGCCAGCAGTGCAGGGGGCGGAAACACTGAAGCTTTCTTT
>TRBV7-2|NA|NA|TRBJ1-1
CASSIQSVGYTEAFF
TGTGCCAGCAGCATCCAATCAGTGGGATACACTGAAGCTTTCTTT
>TRBV5-1|NA|TRBD1|TRBJ2-7
CASRTGGEQYF
TGCGCCAGCAGGACAGGGGGAGAGCAGTACTTC
>TRBV15|NA|TRBD2|TRBJ2-1
CATSRDPLAGGRNEQFF
TGTGCCACCAGCAGAGACCCCCTAGCGGGGGGGCGAAATGAGCAGTTCTTC
>TRBV5-6|NA|NA|TRBJ2-7
CASSETANEQYF
TGTGCCAGCAGCGAAACCGCCAACGAGCAGTACTTC
>TRBV30|NA|NA|TRBJ2-7
CAWSVPFRESSYEQYF
TGTGCCTGGAGTGTACCTTTTCGGGAGAGCTCCTACGAGCAGTACTTC
>TRBV20-1|NA|TRBD2|TRBJ2-1
CSARGGDEQFF
TGCAGTGCTAGGGGAGGGGATGAGCAGTTCTTC
>TRBV6-7|NA|TRBD2|TRBJ2-4
CASSYSGQWGAGPELAKNIQYF
TGTGCCAGCAGTTACTCGGGCCAATGGGGAGCGGGGCCCGAGTTAGCCAAAAACATTCAGTACTTC
>TRBV2|NA|NA|TRBJ1-6
CASRAASPLHF
TGTGCCAGCAGGGCCGCTTCACCCCTCCACTTT
>TRBV30|NA|NA|TRBJ1-3
CAWIGPLQGVWNTIYF
TGTGCCTGGATCGGTCCTCTCCAGGGTGTTTGGAACACCATATATTTT
>TRBV25-1|NA|NA|TRBJ1-2
CASSDKETYLTSRGGYTF
TGTGCCAGCAGTGATAAGGAAACCTATCTAACCTCACGGGGTGGCTACACCTTC
>TRBV29-1|NA|NA|TRBJ2-3
CSVEDPAGGWGGIDTQYF
TGCAGCGTTGAAGATCCGGCAGGGGGGTGGGGTGGTATCGATACGCAGTATTTT
>TRBV7-9|NA|NA|TRBJ2-3
CASSLGERGDTQYF
TGTGCCAGCAGCTTAGGTGAACGGGGGGATACGCAGTATTTT
>TRBV27|NA|TRBD2|TRBJ2-1
CASSITSGGFGNEQFF
TGTGCCAGCAGTATCACTAGCGGGGGGTTCGGGAATGAGCAGTTCTTC
>TRBV6-4|NA|NA|TRBJ1-1
CASSPRDGRGYTEAFF
TGTGCCAGCAGTCCCCGGGACGGCCGAGGGTACACTGAAGCTTTCTTT
>TRBV6-1|NA|TRBD1|TRBJ1-5
CASSEAGQGGQPQHF
TGTGCCAGCAGTGAAGCAGGACAGGGGGGCCAGCCCCAGCATTTT
>TRBV10-2|NA|NA|TRBJ2-3
CASSESGLDTQYF
TGCGCCAGCAGTGAGTCAGGGTTAGATACGCAGTATTTT
>TRBV10-3|NA|TRBD2|TRBJ2-1
CAISGGTSGGYNNEQFF
TGTGCCATCAGTGGAGGGACTAGCGGGGGCTACAACAATGAGCAGTTCTTC
>TRBV6-5|NA|NA|TRBJ2-1
CASSSRLPTNEQFF
TGTGCCAGCAGCTCCCGGTTGCCCACCAATGAGCAGTTCTTC
>TRBV10-2|NA|NA|TRBJ1-1
CASSEMVAPNTEAFF
TGCGCCAGCAGTGAAATGGTAGCCCCGAACACTGAAGCTTTCTTT
>TRBV6-1|NA|NA|TRBJ2-1
CASSERRDSNEQFF
TGTGCCAGCAGTGAAAGGAGGGACAGCAATGAGCAGTTCTTC
>TRBV5-6|NA|NA|TRBJ2-2
CASSGGQTGELFF
TGTGCCAGTTCCGGGGGGCAGACCGGGGAGCTGTTTTTT
>TRBV11-2|NA|NA|TRBJ1-5
CASSLGENQPQHF
TGTGCCAGCAGCTTAGGAGAAAATCAGCCCCAGCATTTT
>TRBV6-4|NA|NA|TRBJ1-5
CASSGSPDQPQHF
TGTGCCAGCAGTGGGTCCCCCGATCAGCCCCAGCATTTT
>TRBV11-2|NA|NA|TRBJ2-5
CASSLEKVRQETQYF
TGTGCCAGCAGCTTAGAAAAGGTTCGCCAAGAGACCCAGTACTTC
>TRBV6-5|once|TRBD1|TRBJ1-3
CASSLGQGGNTIYF
TGTGCCAGCAGCCTTGGACAGGGCGGAAACACCATATATTTT
>TRBV2|NA|NA|TRBJ1-5
CASREAAHRNQPQHF
TGTGCCAGCAGGGAGGCTGCCCACAGGAATCAGCCCCAGCATTTT
>TRBV25-1|NA|NA|TRBJ1-4
CASSEGPRKLFF
TGTGCCAGCAGTGAAGGTCCTCGAAAACTGTTTTTT
>TRBV11-3|NA|NA|TRBJ2-3
CASSPHRSTGSADTQYF
TGTGCCAGCAGCCCCCATCGCTCGACAGGATCGGCAGATACGCAGTATTTT